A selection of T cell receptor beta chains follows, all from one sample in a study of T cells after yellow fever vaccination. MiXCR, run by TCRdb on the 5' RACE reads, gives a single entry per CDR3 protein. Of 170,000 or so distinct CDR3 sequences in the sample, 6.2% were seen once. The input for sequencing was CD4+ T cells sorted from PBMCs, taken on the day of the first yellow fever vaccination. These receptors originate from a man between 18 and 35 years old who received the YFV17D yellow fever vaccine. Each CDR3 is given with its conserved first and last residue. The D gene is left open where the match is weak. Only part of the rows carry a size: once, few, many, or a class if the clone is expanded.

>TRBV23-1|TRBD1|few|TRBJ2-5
CASSQTLDRELETQYF
TGCGCCAGCAGTCAGACCTTGGACAGGGAGCTGGAGACCCAGTACTTC
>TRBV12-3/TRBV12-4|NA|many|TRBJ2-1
CASSFGATTYNEQFF
TGTGCCAGCAGTTTTGGGGCAACCACCTACAATGAGCAGTTCTTC
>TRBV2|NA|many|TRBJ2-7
CASSELAVPYEQYF
TGTGCCAGCAGTGAGTTAGCGGTCCCCTACGAGCAGTACTTC
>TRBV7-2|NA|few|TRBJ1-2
CASSLAGADYGYTF
TGTGCCAGCAGCTTAGCAGGGGCTGATTATGGCTACACCTTC
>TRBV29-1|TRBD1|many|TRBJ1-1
CSAEQGARDEAFF
TGCAGCGCCGAACAGGGGGCGAGGGATGAAGCTTTCTTT
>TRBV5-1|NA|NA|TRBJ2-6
CASSSSLSGANVLTF
TGCGCCAGCAGCTCTTCTCTATCTGGGGCCAACGTCCTGACTTTC
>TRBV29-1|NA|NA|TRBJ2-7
CSVEDPGGGIGYEQYF
TGCAGCGTTGAAGATCCGGGTGGAGGAATCGGCTACGAGCAGTACTTC
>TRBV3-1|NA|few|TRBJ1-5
CASSQDQGYQPQHF
TGTGCCAGCAGCCAAGATCAGGGCTATCAGCCCCAGCATTTT
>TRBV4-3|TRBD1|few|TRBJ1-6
CASSRRGQGESPLHF
TGCGCCAGCAGTCGTAGGGGACAGGGCGAATCACCCCTCCACTTT
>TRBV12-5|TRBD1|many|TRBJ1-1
CASGLVQGRTEAFF
TGTGCTAGTGGTTTGGTACAGGGGCGGACTGAAGCTTTCTTT
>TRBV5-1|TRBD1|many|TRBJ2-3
CASSRGQTDADTQYF
TGCGCCAGCAGCCGGGGACAGACAGACGCAGATACGCAGTATTTT